Shown below are 22 T cell receptor beta chains from a single sample sequenced in a study of CD8 T cells in Susac syndrome. Random hexamers served to reverse transcribe roughly 0.45 to 1 ug RNA. A single record per CDR3 protein comes from TCRdb applying MiXCR to the immunoSEQ multiplex PCR reads. The profile shows about 160,000 distinct CDR3 sequences, 90% to 95% of them singletons. Material for sequencing was CD4+ T cells from PBMCs. Source of these receptors: a human donor in good health.

In the case of this clonotype: At one of its ends the junction is not consistent with the germline gene, which may arise from a read error. This sequence joins TRBV3-1 and TRBJ1-6, with a weak D call TRBD1 (6 bases). The CDR3 is made up of 15 amino acids. The V gene's germline CDR1 is LGHDT and CDR2 YNNKEL (reference sequence). The CDR3 nucleotides read TGTGCCAGCAGTCAAGGGGGGACAAGTAATTCACCCCTCCACTTT. Protein product: CASSQGGTSNSPLHF. Filled out from reference TRBV3-1 and TRBJ1-6, the complete variable domain reads DTAVSQTPKYLVTQMGNDKSIKCEQNLGHDTMYWYKQDSKKFLKIMFSYNNKELIINETVPNRFSPKSPDKAHLNLHINSLELGDSAVYFCASSQGGTSNSPLHFGNGTRLTVT.

The chain couples TRBV15 to TRBJ2-7, with a possible D match to TRBD2 (6 bases). CDR3 length: 15 amino acids. Germline lookup yields CDR1 LNHNV and CDR2 YYDKDF (reference sequence). The V end lost 0 bases, the J end lost 4 bases, and 13 bases lay between the germline ends. The CDR3 loop is CATSRDPGGSYEQYF. The CDR3 DNA is TGTGCCACCAGCAGAGATCCCGGGGGATCGTACGAGCAGTACTTC.

The chain has TRBV20-1 and TRBJ1-1; D is possibly TRBD1 (5 bases). The CDR3 consists of 12 residues. Germline assignment: CDR1 DFQATT and CDR2 SNEGSKA (reference sequence). Trimming shortened V by 5 bases and J by 7 bases, and 14 bases separated the two germline ends. The CDR3 reads CSAPPGAGEAFF. In nucleotides, the CDR3 is TGCAGTGCTCCCCCCGGGGCGGGTGAAGCTTTCTTT.

This clonotype was detected only once. CDR3 nucleotide sequence: TGTGCCAGCAGCTTGACAATGGTGAACACTGAAGCTTTCTTT. Translating it yields CASSLTMVNTEAFF. V usage is TRBV5-6 and J usage is TRBJ1-1, with D unclear. The germline V and J ends were trimmed by 1 base and 0 bases, with 7 bases remaining between them. From germline, CDR1 is SGHDT and CDR2 YYEEEE. The CDR3 runs 14 residues.

The CDR3: CASSLGRSTDTQYF. CDR3 nucleotide sequence: TGTGCCAGCAGCTTAGGCCGAAGCACAGATACGCAGTATTTT. This rearrangement joins TRBV7-3 to TRBJ2-3; D is unclear. V was clipped by 2 bases and J by 0 bases, with 6 bases between them. Germline V gene data show CDR1 as SGHTA and CDR2 as FQGTGA. This CDR3 spans 14 amino acids.

The chain links TRBV5-6 to TRBJ2-7, with D maybe TRBD1 (7 bases). V was trimmed by 2 bases and J by 5 bases, leaving 20 bases between them. The CDR3 contains 16 residues. Germline V gene data show CDR1 as SGHDT and CDR2 as YYEEEE. Written as DNA, the CDR3 is TGTGCCAGCAGCTTAACAGGTAACAGGGGAGGACACGAGCAGTACTTC. Protein sequence: CASSLTGNRGGHEQYF.

The CDR3 nucleotides are TGCGCCAGCAGCGGGGCTGCGTTAGGGTCCGGCAGGGGGTATGGCTACACCTTC. Translated: CASSGAALGSGRGYGYTF. The chain is built from TRBV4-1 and TRBJ1-2; 7 bases line up with TRBD1. V shed 5 bases and J 5 bases; nucleotides not matched to a gene: 20. The CDR3 consists of 18 residues. From germline, CDR1 is MGHRA and CDR2 YSYEKL.

CDR3 in DNA: TGTGCCTTCCTAGGAGGCCTCCATACGCAGTATTTT. It yields the protein CAFLGGLHTQYF. The chain combines TRBV30 with TRBJ2-3; D might be TRBD2 (5 bases). The CDR3 consists of 12 residues. Trimming shortened V by 7 bases and J by 7 bases, and 15 bases separated the two germline ends. Per the germline V gene, CDR1 is GTSNPN and CDR2 is SVGIG (reference sequence).

This chain connects TRBV7-2 to TRBJ1-6, with TRBD1 matching 9 bases. The trim removed 5 bases at V and 10 bases at J, leaving 6 bases unmatched. Germline V CDR1 and CDR2: SGHTA, FQGNSA. The CDR3 contains 14 residues. CDR3 bases: TGTGCCAGCAGCCTGGACAGGGGACGGTCACCCCTCCACTTT. Translated: CASSLDRGRSPLHF.

The chain is built from TRBV10-3 and TRBJ2-5; D call uncertain. V lost 6 bases and J 2 bases, leaving 4 bases between the germline ends. Germline V gene data show CDR1 as ENHRY and CDR2 as SYGVKD. CDR3 length equals 11 residues. For the CDR3, the DNA is TGTGCCATCAGACAGCAAGAGACCCAGTACTTC. Amino acid sequence: CAIRQQETQYF.

The chain is built from TRBV19 and TRBJ2-7, with D possibly matching TRBD2 (5 bases). The CDR3 totals 14 residues. In germline, CDR1 is LNHDA, CDR2 SQIVND (reference sequence). V lost 6 bases and J lost 3, with 15 bases in between. CDR3 bases: TGTGCCAGTAGAGACGGGGTCAGCGGCTACGAGCAGTACTTC. Amino acid sequence: CASRDGVSGYEQYF.

The chain recombines TRBV15 with TRBJ1-2, with no clear D. The CDR3 is 15 residues long. V lost 3 bases, J lost 1 base, and 12 bases lay in between. CDR1 and CDR2 (germline): LNHNV, YYDKDF (reference sequence). The chain's CDR3 is CATSSGPFDNYGYTF. CDR3 sequence (DNA): TGTGCCACCAGCAGTGGTCCTTTTGATAACTATGGCTACACCTTC.

The chain links TRBV18 to TRBJ2-3, with D tentatively TRBD1 (5 bases). The length of the CDR3 is 17 residues. The germline CDR1 and CDR2 sequences are KGHSH and LQKENI. Trimming took off 0 bases at V and 0 bases at J, with 13 bases between the two ends. CDR3 DNA: TGTGCCAGCTCACCACCGCAGGGTTTAGGAAGCACAGATACGCAGTATTTT. It specifies CASSPPQGLGSTDTQYF. The complete variable domain, with remaining parts taken from reference TRBV18 and TRBJ2-3, reads NAGVMQNPRHLVRRRGQEARLRCSPMKGHSHVYWYRQLPEEGLKFMVYLQKENIIDESGMPKERFSAEFPKEGPSILRIQQVVRGDSAAYFCASSPPQGLGSTDTQYFGPGTRLTVL.

This chain uses TRBV6-1 with TRBJ2-7, with TRBD1 identical over 8 bases. This CDR3 has 14 residues. V shed 6 bases, J shed 5 bases, and the junction held 9 bases outside the gene matches. Germline assignment: CDR1 MNHNS and CDR2 SASEGT. The CDR3 here is CASSETGEVDEQYF. CDR3 in DNA: TGTGCCAGCAGCGAGACAGGGGAAGTAGACGAGCAGTACTTC.

The chain joins TRBV7-9 to TRBJ2-7; D is uncertain. CDR3 size: 14 residues. The V gene's germline CDR1 is SEHNR and CDR2 FQNEAQ (reference sequence). Trimming shortened V by 5 bases and J by 3 bases, and 14 bases separated the two germline ends. This CDR3 is CASSGRSVYYEQYF. CDR3 DNA: TGTGCCAGCAGCGGTAGGTCCGTCTACTACGAGCAGTACTTC.

V usage is TRBV5-1 and J usage is TRBJ2-7, with 8 positions matching TRBD1. Germline V CDR1 and CDR2: SGHRS, YFSETQ. The CDR3 is 14 amino acids. Unmatched junction bases numbered 8, after V lost 3 bases and J lost 6 bases. DNA for the CDR3: TGCGCCAGCAGCTGGACAGGGTTAAGTCGCGAGCAGTACTTC. It yields the protein CASSWTGLSREQYF.

The rearrangement uses TRBV2 and TRBJ1-4; 7 bases are a match to TRBD1. Trimming took 7 bases from V and 8 from J; bases not matched to a gene: 4. This CDR3 has 12 amino acids. CDR1 and CDR2 (germline): SNHLY, FYNNEI. CDR3 in DNA: TGTGCCAGCACCACGACAGGGGAAAAACTGTTTTTT. It yields the protein CASTTTGEKLFF.

The chain employs TRBV2 and TRBJ2-5, with D unclear. This CDR3 comprises 13 residues. V lost 3 bases to trimming and J lost 5 bases, with 10 bases between them. The germline gives CDR1 SNHLY, CDR2 FYNNEI. CDR3 in amino acids: CASSDGLGETQYF. CDR3 nucleotides: TGTGCCAGCAGTGACGGGCTGGGGGAGACCCAGTACTTC. The full variable domain, with the rest looked up from reference TRBV2 and TRBJ2-5, is EPEVTQTPSHQVTQMGQEVILRCVPISNHLYFYWYRQILGQKVEFLVSFYNNEISEKSEIFDDQFSVERPDGSNFTLKIRSTKLEDSAMYFCASSDGLGETQYFGPGTRLLVL.

The V gene is TRBV7-8, the J gene TRBJ1-5; possible D gene TRBD1, 5 bases. Germline lookup yields CDR1 SGHVS and CDR2 FQNEAQ. The CDR3 contains 13 residues. V dropped 3 bases and J dropped 5 bases, with 8 bases sitting between them. CDR3 bases: TGTGCCAGCAGCTTCGGAGGGGATCAGCCCCAGCATTTT. This translates into CASSFGGDQPQHF.

This clonotype was found once. This chain joins TRBV5-1 and TRBJ1-4, with TRBD1 matching 8 bases. The CDR3 loop spans 15 amino acids. The ends lost 0 bases at V and 6 bases at J; junction bases unmatched: 4. Looked up from germline, CDR1 is SGHRS and CDR2 is YFSETQ. This CDR3 reads CASSLGPGGDEKLFF. DNA for the CDR3: TGCGCCAGCAGCTTGGGCCCAGGGGGCGATGAAAAACTGTTTTTT.

The rearrangement links TRBV2 to TRBJ2-3; no definite D call. V lost 2 bases and J lost 0, with 6 bases in between. Per germline, CDR1 SNHLY and CDR2 FYNNEI. The CDR3 has 14 residues. DNA for the CDR3: TGTGCCAGCAGTGAATGGGGAAGCACAGATACGCAGTATTTT. Amino acid sequence: CASSEWGSTDTQYF.

The CDR3 coding sequence is TGCAGTGCGGCAGACTATAATACGCAGTATTTT. Its protein product is CSAADYNTQYF. V gene TRBV20-1 combines with J gene TRBJ2-3, with D perhaps matching TRBD2 (5 bases). V lost 6 bases and J lost 7, with 11 bases in between. Germline V CDR1 and CDR2: DFQATT, SNEGSKA (reference sequence). The CDR3 spans 11 residues.